Each of the 14 T cell receptor beta chains below was sequenced from the same sample in a study of blood T cell repertoires in COVID-19. Sequencing used immunoSEQ multiplex PCR; TCRdb keeps in-frame clones, though not all of them. The sample lists approximately 670,000 clones; about nine tenths were seen once. The source material was peripheral blood. These receptors originate from a woman aged 18-29 years with acute or convalescent COVID-19.

The rearrangement uses TRBV5-1 and TRBJ1-2, with D possibly TRBD1 on 6 matching bases. The CDR3 spans 13 residues. Germline values: CDR1 SGHRS, CDR2 YFSETQ. V was shortened by 1 base and J by 3 bases, with 7 bases between the two germline ends. The CDR3 DNA reads TGCGCCAGCAGCTTGACAGGGTACTATGGCTACACCTTC. It is translated as CASSLTGYYGYTF.

This chain links TRBV19 with TRBJ1-5; 7 nucleotides agree with TRBD1. Germline V lookup: CDR1 LNHDA, CDR2 SQIVND (reference sequence). The junction had 8 bases not matched to a gene; V was cut back by 6 bases and J by 6 bases. The CDR3 has 14 residues. The CDR3: CASSLTGPGQPQHF. The CDR3 region has the DNA TGTGCCAGTAGCCTGACAGGGCCGGGTCAGCCCCAGCATTTT.

This rearrangement joins TRBV29-1 to TRBJ1-2, with 8 bases lining up with TRBD1. V shed 6 bases, J shed 4 bases, and the junction held 1 base outside the gene matches. CDR1 and CDR2 from the germline V gene are SQVTM and ANQGSEA. The CDR3 loop spans 11 amino acids. CDR3 amino acids: CSVDRGYGYTF. The CDR3 DNA reads TGCAGCGTCGACAGGGGCTATGGCTACACCTTC. Drawing the rest from reference TRBV29-1 and TRBJ1-2, the complete variable domain is SAVISQKPSRDICQRGTSLTIQCQVDSQVTMMFWYRQQPGQSLTLIATANQGSEATYESGFVIDKFPISRPNLTFSTLTVSNMSPEDSSIYLCSVDRGYGYTFGSGTRLTVV.

The chain uses TRBV11-2 and TRBJ1-1; 8 nucleotides match TRBD1. The CDR3 is 16 residues long. The germline V gene encodes CDR1 SGHAT and CDR2 FQNNGV. The junction had 3 bases not matched to a gene; V was cut back by 0 bases and J by 0 bases. CDR3 DNA sequence: TGTGCCAGCAGCTTAGATCAGGACAGGGTGAACACTGAAGCTTTCTTT. Amino acids: CASSLDQDRVNTEAFF.

The V and J genes are TRBV3-1 (or the pseudogene TRBV3-2) and TRBJ2-3, with 10 bases matching TRBD2. Germline CDR1 and CDR2: LGHDT and YNNKEL (reference sequence). The CDR3 runs 18 residues. J was trimmed by 2 bases and V by 0 bases; bases with no gene match: 8. The CDR3 nucleotides are TGTGCCAGCAGCCAAGATAAGCTAGCGGGAGCTAACACAGATACGCAGTATTTT. Translated: CASSQDKLAGANTDTQYF.

This chain uses TRBV6-5 with TRBJ1-2, with D possibly being TRBD1 (5 bases). The germline V and J ends were trimmed by 2 bases and 6 bases, with 16 bases remaining between them. The CDR3 is 15 amino acids. Germline V gene data show CDR1 as MNHEY and CDR2 as SVGAGI. The CDR3 region has the DNA TGTGCCAGCAGTTACCTCCAGGACAAGATGGATGGCTACACCTTC. It translates to CASSYLQDKMDGYTF.

This chain links TRBV19 with TRBJ1-6, with no clear D. The CDR3 is 15 amino acids. The germline V and J ends were trimmed by 1 base and 4 bases, with 8 bases remaining between them. The germline V gene encodes CDR1 LNHDA and CDR2 SQIVND (reference sequence). CDR3 nucleotides: TGTGCCAGTAGTATAGGTTTTTTATATAATTCACCCCTCCACTTT. Translated: CASSIGFLYNSPLHF. The whole variable domain, filled in from reference TRBV19 and TRBJ1-6, reads DGGITQSPKYLFRKEGQNVTLSCEQNLNHDAMYWYRQDPGQGLRLIYYSQIVNDFQKGDIAEGYSVSREKKESFPLTVTSAQKNPTAFYLCASSIGFLYNSPLHFGNGTRLTVT.

The chain links TRBV28 to TRBJ1-5, with a tentative D call TRBD1 (6 bases). This CDR3 is built from 14 residues. Between the trimmed V and J ends, which lost 5 bases and 6 bases, there was a span of 14 bases. From germline, CDR1 is MDHEN and CDR2 SYDVKM. The chain's CDR3 is CASSPTGEGQPQHF. The CDR3 DNA reads TGTGCCAGCAGTCCGACAGGTGAGGGTCAGCCCCAGCATTTT.

The chain joins TRBV23-1 to TRBJ2-7; tentative D call: TRBD1 (5 bases). TRBV23-1 is given ORF status, its function remaining uncertain. V was clipped by 5 bases and J by 4 bases, with 15 bases between them. The CDR3 has 14 residues. In DNA form, the CDR3 reads TGCGCCAGCAGTGGCCCGGACACCGCTTACGAGCAGTACTTC. It translates to CASSGPDTAYEQYF.

The V call is TRBV30, the J call TRBJ1-5; the match to TRBD1 covers 7 bases. The CDR3 extends over 12 amino acids. Trimming at V came to 5 bases and at J to 2 bases, leaving 0 bases not matched to a gene. Germline CDR1 reads GTSNPN; CDR2 reads SVGIG (reference sequence). CDR3: CAWDRGNQPQHF. CDR3 nucleotide sequence: TGTGCCTGGGACAGGGGCAATCAGCCCCAGCATTTT.

This chain joins TRBV3-1 (or the pseudogene TRBV3-2) and TRBJ2-7, with 8 bases lining up with TRBD1. V lost 6 bases and J lost 4; bases outside the gene matches: 5. Germline V lookup: CDR1 LGHDT, CDR2 YNNKEL (reference sequence). The CDR3 is 13 residues long. The CDR3 spells CASRPNRGYEQYF. The CDR3 DNA reads as TGTGCCAGCAGACCGAACAGGGGGTACGAGCAGTACTTC.

This clone has a handful of counts. The chain is built from TRBV2 and TRBJ1-6, with 9 bases fitting TRBD1. CDR3 length: 14 amino acids. Unmatched junction bases numbered 2, after V lost 6 bases and J lost 5 bases. Germline-derived CDR1 and CDR2 are SNHLY and FYNNEI. The DNA of the CDR3 is TGTGCCAGCAGGGACAGGGGACATAATTCACCCCTCCACTTT. As protein: CASRDRGHNSPLHF.

The chain uses TRBV10-1 and TRBJ1-2; 8 bases are shared with TRBD1. Germline V lookup: CDR1 WNHNN, CDR2 SYGVQD (reference sequence). V lost 5 bases and J lost 6; bases outside the gene matches: 11. The CDR3 contains 15 residues. This CDR3 reads CASSSTKDRGNGYTF. CDR3 DNA: TGCGCCAGCAGTTCTACCAAAGACAGGGGAAATGGCTACACCTTC.

As for this clone: The sample has other DNA sequences that encode this CDR3 too. The gene calls are TRBV9 and TRBJ2-3; 8 bases are shared with TRBD2. Trimming cost V 3 bases and J 2 bases; bases outside gene matches: 5. Germline CDR1 and CDR2: SGDLS and YYNGEE. This CDR3 spans 15 amino acids. The CDR3 DNA reads as TGTGCCAGCAGCGCCTCCGGGGGGGTCACAGATACGCAGTATTTT. Translation: CASSASGGVTDTQYF.